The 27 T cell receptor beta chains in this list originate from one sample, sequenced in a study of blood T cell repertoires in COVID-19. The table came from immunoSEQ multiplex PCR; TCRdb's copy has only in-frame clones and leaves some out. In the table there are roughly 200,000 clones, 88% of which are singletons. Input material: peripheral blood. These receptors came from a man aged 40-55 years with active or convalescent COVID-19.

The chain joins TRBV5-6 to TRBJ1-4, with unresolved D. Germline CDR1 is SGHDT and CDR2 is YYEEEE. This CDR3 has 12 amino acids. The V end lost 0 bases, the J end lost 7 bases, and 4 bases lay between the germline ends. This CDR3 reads CASSLGSEKLFF. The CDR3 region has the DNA TGTGCCAGCAGCTTGGGTAGTGAAAAACTGTTTTTT.

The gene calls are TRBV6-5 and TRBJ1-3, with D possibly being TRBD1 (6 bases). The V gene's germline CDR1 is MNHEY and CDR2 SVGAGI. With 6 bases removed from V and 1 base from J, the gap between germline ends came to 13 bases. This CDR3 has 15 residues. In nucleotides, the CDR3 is TGTGCCAGCAGCCTTACAGGGTCATCTGGAAACACCATATATTTT. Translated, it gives CASSLTGSSGNTIYF.

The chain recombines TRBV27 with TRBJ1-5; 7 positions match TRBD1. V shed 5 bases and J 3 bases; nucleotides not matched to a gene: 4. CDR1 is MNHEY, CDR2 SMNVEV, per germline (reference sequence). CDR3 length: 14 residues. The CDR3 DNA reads TGTGCCAGCAGTCACAGGGGCGACAATCAGCCCCAGCATTTT. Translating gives CASSHRGDNQPQHF.

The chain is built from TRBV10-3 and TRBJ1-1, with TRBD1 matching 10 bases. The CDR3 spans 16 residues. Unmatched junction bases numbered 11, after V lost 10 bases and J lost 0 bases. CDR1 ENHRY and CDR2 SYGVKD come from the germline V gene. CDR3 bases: TGTGCCACGAGGACGGGGACAGGGGACATGAACACTGAAGCTTTCTTT. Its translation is CATRTGTGDMNTEAFF.

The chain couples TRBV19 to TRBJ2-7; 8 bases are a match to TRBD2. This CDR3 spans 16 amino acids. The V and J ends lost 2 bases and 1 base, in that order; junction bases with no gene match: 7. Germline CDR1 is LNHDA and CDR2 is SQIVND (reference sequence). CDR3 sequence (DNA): TGTGCCAGTAGTATAAGCGGGAGCGCGCCTTCCTACGAGCAGTACTTC. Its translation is CASSISGSAPSYEQYF.

CDR3 residues: CASSLIRESGYEQYF. The DNA for the CDR3 is TGCGCCAGCAGCTTGATCCGGGAGTCAGGCTACGAGCAGTACTTC. V and J are TRBV5-1 and TRBJ2-7; possibly TRBD2 for D (6 bases). V shed 1 base and J shed 3 bases, with 14 bases lying between them. The CDR3 spans 15 residues. Germline assignment: CDR1 SGHRS and CDR2 YFSETQ.

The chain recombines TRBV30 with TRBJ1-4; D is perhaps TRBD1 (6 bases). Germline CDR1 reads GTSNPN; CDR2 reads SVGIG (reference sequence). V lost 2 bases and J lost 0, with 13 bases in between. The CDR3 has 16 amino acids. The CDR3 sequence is CAWSLGGPATNEKLFF. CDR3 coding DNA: TGTGCCTGGAGTTTAGGGGGACCGGCAACTAATGAAAAACTGTTTTTT.

CDR3 bases: TGTGCCAGCAGCTTAGCCTCAGGGGGCTTAGGTCAGCCCCAGCATTTT. It codes for CASSLASGGLGQPQHF. The J gene is TRBJ1-5, the V gene TRBV7-8; 8 positions agree with TRBD1. Germline CDR1 is SGHVS and CDR2 is FQNEAQ. This CDR3 spans 16 amino acids. The V gene end was trimmed by 0 bases and the J gene end by 6 bases; junction bases not matched to a gene: 7.

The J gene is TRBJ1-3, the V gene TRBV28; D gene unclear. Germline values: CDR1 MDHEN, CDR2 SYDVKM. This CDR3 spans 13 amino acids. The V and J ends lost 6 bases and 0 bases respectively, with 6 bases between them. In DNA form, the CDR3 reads TGTGCCAGCAGAGCAAGCTCTGGAAACACCATATATTTT. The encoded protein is CASRASSGNTIYF. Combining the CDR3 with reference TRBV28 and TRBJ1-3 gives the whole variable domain DVKVTQSSRYLVKRTGEKVFLECVQDMDHENMFWYRQDPGLGLRLIYFSYDVKMKEKGDIPEGYSVSREKKERFSLILESASTNQTSMYLCASRASSGNTIYFGEGSWLTVV.

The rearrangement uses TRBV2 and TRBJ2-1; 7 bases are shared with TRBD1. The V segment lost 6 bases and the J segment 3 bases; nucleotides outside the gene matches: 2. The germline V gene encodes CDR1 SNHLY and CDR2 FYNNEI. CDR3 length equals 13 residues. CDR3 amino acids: CASRGDSYNEQFF. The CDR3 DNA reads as TGTGCCAGCAGGGGGGACAGCTACAATGAGCAGTTCTTC.

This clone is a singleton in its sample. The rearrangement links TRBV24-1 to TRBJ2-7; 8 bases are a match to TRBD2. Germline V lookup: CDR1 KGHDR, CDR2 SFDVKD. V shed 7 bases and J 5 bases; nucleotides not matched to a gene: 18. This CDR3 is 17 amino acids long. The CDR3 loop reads CATSRAGSGSRGDEQYF. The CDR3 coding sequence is TGTGCCACCAGCCGAGCGGGGTCCGGGTCGCGGGGGGACGAGCAGTACTTC.

The chain's CDR3 is CASSDRGNNSPLHF. The DNA of the CDR3 is TGTGCCAGCTCGGACAGGGGAAACAATTCACCCCTCCACTTT. The chain is built from TRBV6-5 and TRBJ1-6, with 9 nucleotides matching TRBD1. This CDR3 has 14 amino acids. Unmatched junction bases numbered 6, after V lost 8 bases and J lost 7 bases. Germline-derived CDR1 and CDR2 are MNHEY and SVGAGI.

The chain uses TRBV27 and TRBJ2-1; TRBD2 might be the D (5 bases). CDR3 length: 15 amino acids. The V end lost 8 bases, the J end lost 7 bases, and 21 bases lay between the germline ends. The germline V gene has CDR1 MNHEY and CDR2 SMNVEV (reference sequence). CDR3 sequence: CASHNLAPITNEQFF. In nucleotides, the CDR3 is TGTGCCAGCCATAACCTAGCTCCCATTACTAATGAGCAGTTCTTC.

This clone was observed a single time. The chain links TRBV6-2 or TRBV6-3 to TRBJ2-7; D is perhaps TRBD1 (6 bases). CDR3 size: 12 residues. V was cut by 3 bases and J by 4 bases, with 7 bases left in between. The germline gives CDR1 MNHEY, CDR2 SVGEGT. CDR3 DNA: TGTGCCAGCAGTTATACAGGGTACGAGCAGTACTTC. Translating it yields CASSYTGYEQYF.

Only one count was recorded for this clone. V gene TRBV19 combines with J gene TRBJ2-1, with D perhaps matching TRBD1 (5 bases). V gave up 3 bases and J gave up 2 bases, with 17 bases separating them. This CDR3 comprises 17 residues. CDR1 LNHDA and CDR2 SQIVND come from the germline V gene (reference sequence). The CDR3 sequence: CASSMILSGIAYNEQFF. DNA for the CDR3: TGTGCCAGTAGTATGATTCTGTCAGGGATCGCCTACAATGAGCAGTTCTTC.

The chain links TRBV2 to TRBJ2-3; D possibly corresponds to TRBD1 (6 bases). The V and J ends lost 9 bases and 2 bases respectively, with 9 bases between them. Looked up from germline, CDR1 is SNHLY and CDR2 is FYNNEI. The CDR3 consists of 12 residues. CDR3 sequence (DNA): TGTGCCAGTAGGGGGTACACAGATACGCAGTATTTT. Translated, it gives CASRGYTDTQYF.

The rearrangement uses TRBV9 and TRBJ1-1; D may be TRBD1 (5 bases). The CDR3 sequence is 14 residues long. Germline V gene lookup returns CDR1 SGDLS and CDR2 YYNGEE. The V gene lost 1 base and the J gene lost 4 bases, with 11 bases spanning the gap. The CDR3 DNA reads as TGTGCCAGCAGCGTATCCCCGGGGGGCACTGAAGCTTTCTTT. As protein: CASSVSPGGTEAFF.

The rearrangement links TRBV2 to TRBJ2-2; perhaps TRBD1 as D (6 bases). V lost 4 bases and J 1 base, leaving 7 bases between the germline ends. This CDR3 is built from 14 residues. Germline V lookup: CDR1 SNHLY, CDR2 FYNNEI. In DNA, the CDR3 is TGTGCCAGCAGTGTGACAGGGAACACCGGGGAGCTGTTTTTT. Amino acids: CASSVTGNTGELFF.

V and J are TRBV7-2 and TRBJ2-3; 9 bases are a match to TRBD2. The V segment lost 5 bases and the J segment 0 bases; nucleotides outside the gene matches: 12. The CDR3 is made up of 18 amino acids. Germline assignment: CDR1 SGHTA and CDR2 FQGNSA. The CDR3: CASSERRGGGASTDTQYF. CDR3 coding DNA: TGTGCCAGCAGCGAACGGCGGGGCGGGGGGGCTAGCACAGATACGCAGTATTTT.

This CDR3 is CASSQAGDEQYF. CDR3 DNA sequence: TGTGCCAGCAGCCAAGCGGGGGACGAGCAGTACTTC. The chain has TRBV3-1 (or the pseudogene TRBV3-2) and TRBJ2-7; tentatively, D is TRBD2 (6 bases). CDR3 length: 12 amino acids. With 1 base removed from V and 5 bases from J, the gap between germline ends came to 6 bases. The germline gives CDR1 LGHDT, CDR2 YNNKEL (reference sequence).

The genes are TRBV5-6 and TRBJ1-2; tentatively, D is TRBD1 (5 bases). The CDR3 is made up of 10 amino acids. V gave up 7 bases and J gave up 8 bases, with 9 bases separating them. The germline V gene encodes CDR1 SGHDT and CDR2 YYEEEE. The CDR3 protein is CASGRVGYTF. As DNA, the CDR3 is TGTGCCAGCGGCAGGGTCGGCTACACCTTC. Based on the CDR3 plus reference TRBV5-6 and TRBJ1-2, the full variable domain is DAGVTQSPTHLIKTRGQQVTLRCSPKSGHDTVSWYQQALGQGPQFIFQYYEEEERQRGNFPDRFSGHQFPNYSSELNVNALLLGDSALYLCASGRVGYTFGSGTRLTVV.

The CDR3 region is CASSRGQLNTEAFF. CDR3 DNA sequence: TGTGCCAGCAGCAGGGGACAGTTGAACACTGAAGCTTTCTTT. The chain recombines TRBV13 with TRBJ1-1; 7 bases align to TRBD1. The V and J ends lost 5 bases and 0 bases, in that order; junction bases with no gene match: 3. This CDR3 comprises 14 residues. Per the germline V gene, CDR1 is PRHDT and CDR2 is FYEKMQ (reference sequence).

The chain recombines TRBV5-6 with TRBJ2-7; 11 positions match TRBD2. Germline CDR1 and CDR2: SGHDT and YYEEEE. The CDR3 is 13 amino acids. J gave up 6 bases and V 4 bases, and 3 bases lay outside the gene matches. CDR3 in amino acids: CASSIAGGAEQYF. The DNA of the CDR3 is TGTGCCAGCAGCATAGCGGGAGGGGCCGAGCAGTACTTC.

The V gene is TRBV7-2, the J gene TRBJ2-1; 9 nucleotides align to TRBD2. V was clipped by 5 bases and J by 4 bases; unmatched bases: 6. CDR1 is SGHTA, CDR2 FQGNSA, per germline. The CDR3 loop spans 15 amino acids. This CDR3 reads CASSVSGSGYNEQFF. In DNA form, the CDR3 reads TGTGCCAGCAGCGTTAGCGGGAGCGGATACAATGAGCAGTTCTTC.

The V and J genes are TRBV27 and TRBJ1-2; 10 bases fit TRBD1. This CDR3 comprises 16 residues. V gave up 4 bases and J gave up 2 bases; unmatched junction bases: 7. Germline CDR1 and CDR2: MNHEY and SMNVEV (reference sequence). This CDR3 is CASSSGPGQGNYGYTF. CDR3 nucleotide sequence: TGTGCCAGCAGTTCAGGACCGGGACAGGGGAACTATGGCTACACCTTC.

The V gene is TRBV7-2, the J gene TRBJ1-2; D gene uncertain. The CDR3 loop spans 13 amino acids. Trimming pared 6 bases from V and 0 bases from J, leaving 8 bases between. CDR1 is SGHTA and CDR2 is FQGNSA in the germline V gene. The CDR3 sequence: CASSERANYGYTF. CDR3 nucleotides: TGTGCCAGCAGTGAACGAGCTAACTATGGCTACACCTTC.

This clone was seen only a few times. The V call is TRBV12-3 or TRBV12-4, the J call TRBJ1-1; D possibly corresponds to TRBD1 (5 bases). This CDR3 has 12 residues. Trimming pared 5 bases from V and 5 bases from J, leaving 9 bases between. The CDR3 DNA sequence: TGTGCCAGCAGTATAACAGGAACTGAAGCTTTCTTT. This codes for CASSITGTEAFF.